This T cell receptor (beta chain) is drawn from a study of blood T cell repertoires in COVID-19. For the study at large: COVID-19 samples, acute and convalescent, were from the United States, Italy and Spain.

The CDR3 consists of 15 residues. Germline lookup yields CDR1 MDHEN and CDR2 SYDVKM. The ends lost 6 bases at V and 8 bases at J; junction bases unmatched: 9. As originally analysed: Amplification of reference gene primers provided the estimated nucleated cell counts. Method: immunoSEQ multiplex PCR; TCRdb's copy keeps in-frame clones and lacks some. V and J calls and clone size are as listed in that table; D and trimming were resolved from the DNA. The sample comprises more than 70,000 clones, about 76% of which are singletons, and roughly 24% rests with the top ten. Sequencing was carried out using peripheral blood. This receptor was taken from a human donor in a cohort sampled during active COVID-19. V and J are TRBV28 and TRBJ1-6; 8 nucleotides match TRBD1. The CDR3 DNA follows: TGTGCCAGCAGACACCCGGACAGGGTTTATTCACCCCTCCACTTT. It is translated as CASRHPDRVYSPLHF.